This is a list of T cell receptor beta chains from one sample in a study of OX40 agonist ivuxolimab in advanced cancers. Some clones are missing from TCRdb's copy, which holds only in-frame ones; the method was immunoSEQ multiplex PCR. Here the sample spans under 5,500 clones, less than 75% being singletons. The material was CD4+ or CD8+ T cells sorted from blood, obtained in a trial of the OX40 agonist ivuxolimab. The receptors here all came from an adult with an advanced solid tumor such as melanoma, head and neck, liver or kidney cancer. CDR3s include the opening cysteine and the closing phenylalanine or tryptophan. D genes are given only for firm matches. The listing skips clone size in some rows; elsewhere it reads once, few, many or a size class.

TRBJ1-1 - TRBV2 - CASTDRMNTEAFF TGTGCCAGCACCGACAGGATGAACACTGAAGCTTTCTTT
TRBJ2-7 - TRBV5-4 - CASSLDYEQYF TGTGCCAGCAGCTTGGATTACGAGCAGTACTTC
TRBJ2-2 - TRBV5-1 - CASSLGYTGELFF TGCGCCAGCAGCTTGGGGTACACCGGGGAGCTGTTTTTT
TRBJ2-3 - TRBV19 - CASSIGAADTQYF TGTGCCAGTAGTATCGGGGCCGCAGATACGCAGTATTTT
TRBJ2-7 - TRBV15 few CATSRVRDSQSSYEQYF TGTGCCACCAGCAGAGTTAGGGACTCCCAGAGCTCCTACGAGCAGTACTTC
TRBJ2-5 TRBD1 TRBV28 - CASSLTDRAQETQYF TGTGCCAGCAGTTTAACCGACAGGGCCCAAGAGACCCAGTACTTC
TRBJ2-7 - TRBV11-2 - CASSPQPLSSYEQYF TGTGCCAGCAGCCCCCAGCCCCTGAGCTCCTACGAGCAGTACTTC
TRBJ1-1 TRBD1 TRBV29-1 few CSYQTGDFTEAFF TGCAGCTACCAGACAGGGGATTTCACTGAAGCTTTCTTT
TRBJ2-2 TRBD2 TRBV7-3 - CASSPTGLAGSVGELFF TGTGCCAGCAGCCCCACGGGACTAGCGGGGTCTGTCGGGGAGCTGTTTTTT
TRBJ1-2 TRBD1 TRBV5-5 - CASSLGDSNYGYTF TGTGCCAGCAGCTTGGGGGACAGCAACTATGGCTACACCTTC
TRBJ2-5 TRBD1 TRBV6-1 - CASSEPDRVQETQYF TGTGCCAGCAGTGAACCCGACAGGGTCCAAGAGACCCAGTACTTC
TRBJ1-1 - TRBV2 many CASSADSLNTEAFF TGTGCCAGCAGTGCTGACAGTTTGAACACTGAAGCTTTCTTT
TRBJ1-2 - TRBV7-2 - CASSDRTTSYTF TGTGCCAGCAGCGACCGAACGACCAGCTACACCTTC
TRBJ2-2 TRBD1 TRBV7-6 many CASSPGTGGTGELFF TGTGCCAGCAGCCCCGGGACAGGGGGCACCGGGGAGCTGTTTTTT
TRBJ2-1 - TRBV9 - CASSGTGQHSYNEQFF TGTGCCAGCAGCGGAACTGGACAGCATTCCTACAATGAGCAGTTCTTC
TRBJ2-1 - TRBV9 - CASSGGLLSYNEQFF TGTGCCAGCTCCGGGGGGCTCCTCTCCTACAATGAGCAGTTCTTC
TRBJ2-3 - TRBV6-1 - CASAFRTDTQYF TGTGCCAGCGCGTTCAGGACAGATACGCAGTATTTT
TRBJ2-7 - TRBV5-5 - CASSTGGSTGYEQYF TGTGCCAGCAGCACTGGGGGCAGTACGGGCTACGAGCAGTACTTC
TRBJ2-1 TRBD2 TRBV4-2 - CASSQRTSGYNEQFF TGTGCCAGCAGCCAGAGGACTAGCGGCTACAATGAGCAGTTCTTC
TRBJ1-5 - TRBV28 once CASSLDQGRSNQPQHF TGTGCCAGCAGTTTGGACCAGGGGAGGAGCAATCAGCCCCAGCATTTT
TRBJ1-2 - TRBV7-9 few CASSRVTGGDGYTF TGTGCCAGCAGCCGAGTGACAGGTGGAGATGGCTACACCTTC
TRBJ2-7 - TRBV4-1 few CASSQDGLLYEQYF TGCGCCAGCAGCCAAGATGGCCTCCTCTACGAGCAGTACTTC
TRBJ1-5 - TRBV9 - CASSVRGDSNQPQHF TGTGCCAGCAGCGTTAGGGGGGATAGCAATCAGCCCCAGCATTTT
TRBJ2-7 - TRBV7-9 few CASSFSGAGRDEQYF TGTGCCAGCAGCTTCTCAGGGGCCGGACGGGACGAGCAGTACTTC
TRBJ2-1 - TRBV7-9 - CASSLRRTPPYNEQFF TGTGCCAGCAGCTTGCGACGGACCCCCCCTTACAATGAGCAGTTCTTC
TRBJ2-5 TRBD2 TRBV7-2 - CASSLGLAGATRTQYF TGTGCCAGCAGCTTAGGACTAGCGGGGGCCACGAGGACCCAGTACTTC
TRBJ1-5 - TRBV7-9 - CASSLGRVGQPQHF TGTGCCAGCAGCTTAGGCAGGGTAGGACAGCCCCAGCATTTT
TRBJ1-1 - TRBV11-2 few CASSLTATEAFF TGTGCCAGCAGCTTAACGGCTACTGAAGCTTTCTTT
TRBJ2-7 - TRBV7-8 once CASSLNRDYEQYF TGTGCCAGCAGCTTAAACAGGGACTACGAGCAGTACTTC
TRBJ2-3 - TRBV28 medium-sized CASSPLEGADTQYF TGTGCCAGCAGTCCACTTGAGGGGGCAGATACGCAGTATTTT
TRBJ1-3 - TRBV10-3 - CAIKETLSGNTIYF TGTGCCATCAAGGAGACACTCTCTGGAAACACCATATATTTT
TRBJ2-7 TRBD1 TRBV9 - CASSVGTGFEQYF TGTGCCAGCAGCGTCGGGACAGGGTTCGAGCAGTACTTC
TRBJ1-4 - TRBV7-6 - CASSLGTGGEKLFF TGTGCCAGCAGCTTAGGCACGGGAGGTGAAAAACTGTTTTTT
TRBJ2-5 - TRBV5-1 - CASSKGETQYF TGCGCCAGCAGCAAGGGGGAGACCCAGTACTTC
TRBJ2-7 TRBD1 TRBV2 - CASGTDYEQYF TGTGCCAGTGGGACAGACTACGAGCAGTACTTC
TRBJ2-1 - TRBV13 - CASSTLRNEQFF TGTGCCAGCAGCACTTTACGTAATGAGCAGTTCTTC
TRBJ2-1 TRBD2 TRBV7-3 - CASSVTSSGGPPREQFF TGTGCCAGCAGCGTCACAAGTAGCGGGGGTCCTCCTCGGGAGCAGTTCTTC
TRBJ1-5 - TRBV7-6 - CASSLGQVNQPQHF TGTGCCAGCAGCTTGGGACAAGTCAATCAGCCCCAGCATTTT
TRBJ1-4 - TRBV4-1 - CASGLTSGLGEKLFF TGCGCCAGCGGATTAACCAGCGGGTTGGGTGAAAAACTGTTTTTT
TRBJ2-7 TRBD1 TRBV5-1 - CASSRGRDRTYEQYF TGCGCCAGCAGCCGCGGCCGGGACAGGACCTACGAGCAGTACTTC
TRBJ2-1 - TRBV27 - CASSSPYDNEQFF TGTGCCAGCAGTTCCCCTTACGACAATGAGCAGTTCTTC
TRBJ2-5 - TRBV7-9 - CASSASPARETQYF TGTGCCAGCAGCGCTAGTCCGGCCAGGGAGACCCAGTACTTC
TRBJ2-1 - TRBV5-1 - CASSFRTGGPNEQFF TGTGCCAGCAGCTTCCGGACCGGTGGCCCCAATGAGCAGTTCTTC
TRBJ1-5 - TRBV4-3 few CASSQEGSSNQPQHF TGCGCCAGCAGCCAAGAAGGGAGCAGCAATCAGCCCCAGCATTTT
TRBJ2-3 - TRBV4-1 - CASSLAGNPSTDTQYF TGCGCCAGCAGCCTGGCGGGGAACCCTAGCACAGATACGCAGTATTTT
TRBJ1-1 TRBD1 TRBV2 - CASRELTGGDTEAFF TGTGCCAGCAGGGAACTTACAGGGGGGGACACTGAAGCTTTCTTT
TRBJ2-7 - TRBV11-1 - CASSSDIYYEQYF TGTGCCAGCAGTTCCGACATCTACTACGAGCAGTACTTC
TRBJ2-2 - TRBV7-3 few CASSLTGELFF TGTGCCAGCAGCTTAACCGGGGAGCTGTTTTTT
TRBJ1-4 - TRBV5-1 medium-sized CASSFMSAGNEKLFF TGCGCCAGCAGCTTCATGTCTGCCGGTAATGAAAAACTGTTTTTT
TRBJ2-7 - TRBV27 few CASSLGRAYEQYF TGTGCCAGCAGTTTAGGGCGGGCCTACGAGCAGTACTTC
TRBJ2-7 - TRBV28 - CASSFQRRGDEQYF TGTGCCAGCAGTTTCCAGCGGAGGGGGGATGAGCAGTACTTC
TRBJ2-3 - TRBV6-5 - CASSSGPADTQYF TGTGCCAGCAGTTCAGGACCGGCAGATACGCAGTATTTT
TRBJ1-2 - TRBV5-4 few CASSLVGAPNYGYTF TGTGCCAGCAGCTTGGTGGGAGCCCCTAACTATGGCTACACCTTC
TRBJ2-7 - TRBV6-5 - CASNSGGGGRNEQYF TGTGCCAGCAACTCCGGTGGTGGGGGAAGAAACGAGCAGTACTTC
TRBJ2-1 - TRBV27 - CASSFGRGSEQFF TGTGCCAGCAGTTTTGGCAGGGGAAGTGAGCAGTTCTTC
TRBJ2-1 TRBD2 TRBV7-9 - CASSLVSGGDNEQFF TGTGCCAGCAGCTTAGTTAGCGGGGGTGACAATGAGCAGTTCTTC
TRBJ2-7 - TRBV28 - CASSTDGSYEQYF TGTGCCAGCAGTACGGACGGCTCCTACGAGCAGTACTTC